One sample yielded the 4 T cell receptor beta chains listed below, sequenced in a study of blood T cells in healthy people across ages. The second PCR ran 7 to 11 cycles with a sample-barcoded 5' primer and J-beta primers. TCRdb redid the calling of the 5' RACE reads with MiXCR, one entry per CDR3 protein. In the table there are 1.5 million to 2 million distinct CDR3 sequences, 28% of which are singletons. Sequencing was done on a sample of blood. All receptors derive from a woman aged 30 to 39 in good health.

The genes are TRBV18 and TRBJ1-3; TRBD1 is a possible D gene (6 bases). CDR1 is KGHSH and CDR2 is LQKENI in the germline V gene. V was trimmed by 3 bases and J by 0 bases, leaving 9 bases between them. The CDR3 spans 15 residues. The CDR3 loop is CASSPDRLSGNTIYF. Here the CDR3 DNA reads TGTGCCAGCTCACCCGACAGGCTCTCTGGAAACACCATATATTTT. Complete variable domain (other parts from reference TRBV18 and TRBJ1-3): NAGVMQNPRHLVRRRGQEARLRCSPMKGHSHVYWYRQLPEEGLKFMVYLQKENIIDESGMPKERFSAEFPKEGPSILRIQQVVRGDSAAYFCASSPDRLSGNTIYFGEGSWLTVV.

This sequence joins TRBV9 and TRBJ2-4; D perhaps matches TRBD2 (5 bases). The CDR3 sequence is 12 residues long. Trimming pared 1 base from V and 11 bases from J, leaving 10 bases between. In germline, CDR1 is SGDLS, CDR2 YYNGEE. The CDR3, as DNA: TGTGCCAGCAGCGTATCAGACTATGTTCAGTACTTC. Its translation is CASSVSDYVQYF.

This clonotype was counted only a few times. The V call is TRBV20-1, the J call TRBJ2-3; D may be TRBD2 (5 bases). Germline lookup yields CDR1 DFQATT and CDR2 SNEGSKA (reference sequence). The V and J ends lost 0 bases and 2 bases respectively, with 12 bases between them. CDR3 length: 15 residues. DNA of the CDR3: TGCAGTGCTAGAGATGGAGCGGACCACACAGATACGCAGTATTTT. It yields the protein CSARDGADHTDTQYF.

This clonotype occurred many times. The V gene is TRBV20-1, the J gene TRBJ2-7; D is ambiguous. In germline, CDR1 is DFQATT, CDR2 SNEGSKA (reference sequence). The V end was cut by 0 bases, the J end by 6 bases, with 15 bases between. The CDR3 consists of 14 residues. The CDR3 loop reads CSARDYSRTVEQYF. For the CDR3, the DNA is TGCAGTGCTAGAGATTATAGCCGAACGGTCGAGCAGTACTTC.